Listed below are T cell receptor beta chains from one sample, sequenced in a study of cytomegalovirus exposure and HLA in healthy donors. Here immunoSEQ multiplex PCR was the method, and the copy in TCRdb shows in-frame clones only, minus some. The sample shows 150,000 to 200,000 clones, about 81% of them seen only once. Sequencing input: PBMCs. Receptors originate from a woman in her late teens or twenties in good health and CMV-seronegative. The CDR3 runs from the conserved cysteine through the conserved F or W. The D gene is left open where the match is weak. The size entry is marked missing in some rows and otherwise reads once, few, many or a size class.

v_gene	j_gene	abundance	d_gene	len	CDR3aa	CDR3nt
TRBV5-4	TRBJ1-4	.	TRBD1	15	CASSSKRQGSEKLFF	TGTGCCAGCAGCTCGAAACGACAGGGTAGTGAAAAACTGTTTTTT
TRBV2	TRBJ1-1	few	TRBD1	18	CASNAPPGQGVGGTEAFF	TGTGCCAGCAATGCCCCCCCGGGACAGGGTGTAGGGGGCACTGAAGCTTTCTTT
TRBV5-1	TRBJ2-7	.	TRBD2	16	CASSLALGGSSYEQYF	TGCGCCAGCAGCTTGGCCCTGGGCGGGAGTTCGTACGAGCAGTACTTC
TRBV18	TRBJ1-5	.	.	15	CASSPNTGGNQPQHF	TGTGCCAGCTCACCAAATACGGGGGGTAATCAGCCCCAGCATTTT
TRBV6-6	TRBJ1-4	few	TRBD1	15	CASSSPGQGPEKLFF	TGTGCCAGCAGTTCGCCGGGACAGGGACCGGAAAAACTGTTTTTT
TRBV9	TRBJ1-1	once	.	15	CASSPRTVLNTEAFF	TGTGCCAGCAGCCCCCGGACAGTTTTGAACACTGAAGCTTTCTTT
TRBV11-2	TRBJ2-7	.	.	13	CASSLGREYEQYF	TGTGCCAGCAGCTTAGGACGGGAATACGAGCAGTACTTC
TRBV7-9	TRBJ1-1	.	TRBD1	15	CASSRLTGADTEAFF	TGTGCCAGCAGCCGGTTGACAGGGGCGGACACTGAAGCTTTCTTT
TRBV7-9	TRBJ1-2	.	TRBD1	13	CASSSGGGYGYTF	TGTGCCAGCAGCTCAGGGGGCGGCTATGGCTACACCTTC
TRBV6-1	TRBJ1-2	.	.	16	CASSASVAGPNYGYTF	TGTGCCAGCAGTGCCTCTGTAGCAGGGCCTAACTATGGCTACACCTTC
TRBV10-3	TRBJ2-5	once	TRBD1	15	CAISDRMGQEETQYF	TGTGCCATCAGTGATCGGATGGGACAGGAAGAGACCCAGTACTTC
TRBV28	TRBJ1-2	.	TRBD1	15	CASSSPGQVLYGYTF	TGTGCCAGCAGCTCCCCGGGACAGGTTCTCTATGGCTACACCTTC
TRBV5-6	TRBJ2-1	.	TRBD2	18	CASSSAYRLAGGLHEQFF	TGTGCCAGCAGCTCCGCATACCGACTAGCGGGGGGATTACATGAGCAGTTCTTC
TRBV6-5	TRBJ2-7	.	.	14	CASSYEGESYEQYF	TGTGCCAGCAGTTACGAGGGGGAGTCCTACGAGCAGTACTTC
TRBV7-9	TRBJ1-2	.	.	14	CASSFEVQRHGYTF	TGTGCCAGCAGCTTCGAGGTCCAGAGACATGGCTACACCTTC
TRBV10-2	TRBJ1-2	.	TRBD1	14	CASSERGTEDGYTF	TGCGCCAGCAGTGAGCGCGGGACAGAGGATGGCTACACCTTC
TRBV4-1	TRBJ1-5	.	.	15	CASSQDFTGNQPQHF	TGCGCCAGCAGCCAAGATTTTACAGGGAATCAGCCCCAGCATTTT
TRBV6-1	TRBJ1-3	few	.	15	CASSEVGGSGNTIYF	TGTGCCAGCAGTGAAGTGGGGGGCTCTGGAAACACCATATATTTT
TRBV20-1	TRBJ1-1	.	.	11	CSVRVVTEAFF	TGCAGTGTCAGGGTGGTAACTGAAGCTTTCTTT
TRBV2	TRBJ2-3	.	.	14	CATRTDSSTDTQYF	TGTGCCACCCGGACAGATTCTAGCACAGATACGCAGTATTTT
TRBV9	TRBJ1-1	.	TRBD1	13	CASSVDREVAAFF	TGTGCCAGCAGCGTGGACAGGGAGGTGGCAGCTTTCTTT
TRBV7-9	TRBJ1-4	.	.	16	CSSSWMRQFNNEKLFF	TGTTCCAGCAGCTGGATGCGACAGTTCAATAATGAAAAACTGTTTTTT
TRBV5-1	TRBJ2-6	medium-sized	TRBD2	16	CASSYSGGSGANVLTF	TGCGCCAGCAGCTACTCGGGAGGGAGTGGGGCCAACGTCCTGACTTTC
TRBV5-4	TRBJ1-1	many	.	12	CASSLPYTEAFF	TGTGCCAGCAGCTTGCCCTACACTGAAGCTTTCTTT
TRBV2	TRBJ2-3	.	TRBD1	16	CASSVFEDRGLDTQYF	TGTGCCAGCAGTGTATTTGAGGACAGGGGGTTGGATACGCAGTATTTT
TRBV6-1	TRBJ1-5	.	TRBD1	14	CASSQQGGNQPQHF	TGTGCCAGCAGTCAACAGGGGGGCAATCAGCCCCAGCATTTT
TRBV11-3	TRBJ2-2	.	TRBD1	15	CASSSGTGGLEELFF	TGTGCCAGCAGCTCCGGGACAGGGGGCTTAGAGGAGCTGTTTTTT
TRBV5-5	TRBJ1-1	.	.	13	CASSYGGNTEAFF	TGTGCCAGCAGCTACGGGGGGAACACTGAAGCTTTCTTT
TRBV6-5	TRBJ2-1	.	.	15	CASSYSWGPYNEQFF	TGTGCCAGCAGTTACTCGTGGGGCCCCTACAATGAGCAGTTCTTC
TRBV28	TRBJ1-2	.	.	15	CASSLYTGLDYGYTF	TGTGCCAGCAGTTTATATACAGGTTTGGACTATGGCTACACCTTC
TRBV6-6	TRBJ1-2	.	.	13	CASRATDPYGYTF	TGTGCCAGCAGGGCGACAGACCCCTATGGCTACACCTTC
TRBV6-5	TRBJ1-1	.	TRBD1	15	CASSRRTGSNTEAFF	TGTGCCAGCAGCCGCCGGACAGGGTCGAACACTGAAGCTTTCTTT
TRBV6-1	TRBJ1-1	.	.	12	CASREEGPEAFF	TGTGCCAGCAGGGAGGAGGGGCCTGAAGCTTTCTTT
TRBV5-1	TRBJ1-6	.	.	13	CASSLLGDSPLHF	TGCGCCAGCAGCTTATTAGGGGATTCACCCCTCCACTTT
TRBV10-3	TRBJ2-7	.	.	15	CAISERQGWVGEQYF	TGTGCCATCAGTGAACGGCAGGGTTGGGTGGGGGAGCAGTACTTC
TRBV9	TRBJ1-2	.	TRBD1	14	CASSERTGGHGYTF	TGTGCCAGCAGCGAGCGGACAGGTGGGCATGGCTACACCTTC
TRBV18	TRBJ1-4	.	.	16	CASSPNSGSANEKLFF	TGTGCCAGCTCACCCAACTCAGGGTCTGCTAATGAAAAACTGTTTTTT
TRBV5-1	TRBJ2-7	.	TRBD2	17	CASSLGISGGFTYEQYF	TGCGCCAGCAGCTTAGGGATTAGCGGGGGGTTCACCTACGAGCAGTACTTC
TRBV10-3	TRBJ1-1	.	TRBD1	12	CAASGTGVEAFF	TGTGCCGCCTCCGGGACAGGGGTTGAAGCTTTCTTT
TRBV20-1	TRBJ2-1	.	.	10	CSAPINEQFF	TGCAGTGCTCCCATTAATGAGCAGTTCTTC
TRBV7-9	TRBJ1-6	few	.	15	CASSHRGTLNSPLHF	TGTGCCAGCAGCCACCGGGGGACCCTGAATTCACCCCTCCACTTT
TRBV6-4	TRBJ2-3	few	TRBD2	15	CASSESGGGTDTQYF	TGTGCCAGCAGTGAGTCGGGGGGGGGCACAGATACGCAGTATTTT
TRBV5-4	TRBJ2-2	.	.	16	CASSLGQGLNTGELFF	TGTGCCAGCAGCTTGGGTCAGGGGTTGAACACCGGGGAGCTGTTTTTT
TRBV19	TRBJ2-7	.	.	14	CASSIWDTPYEQYF	TGTGCCAGTAGTATCTGGGACACCCCCTACGAGCAGTACTTC
TRBV5-1	TRBJ1-3	.	.	16	CASGPRGGLSGNTIYF	TGCGCCAGCGGCCCGCGAGGGGGTTTGTCTGGAAACACCATATATTTT